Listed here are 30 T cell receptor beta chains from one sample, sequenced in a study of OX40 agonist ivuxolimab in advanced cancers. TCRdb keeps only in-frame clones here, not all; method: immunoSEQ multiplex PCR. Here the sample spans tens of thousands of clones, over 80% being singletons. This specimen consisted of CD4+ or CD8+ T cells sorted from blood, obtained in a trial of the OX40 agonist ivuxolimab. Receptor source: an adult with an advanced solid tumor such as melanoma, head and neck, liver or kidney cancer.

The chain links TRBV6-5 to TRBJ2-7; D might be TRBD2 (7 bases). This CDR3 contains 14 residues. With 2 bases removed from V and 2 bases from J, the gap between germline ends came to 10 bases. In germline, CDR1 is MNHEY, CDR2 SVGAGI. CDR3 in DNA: TGTGCCAGCAGTTACGGGGGGGCGGCCTACGAGCAGTACTTC. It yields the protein CASSYGGAAYEQYF.

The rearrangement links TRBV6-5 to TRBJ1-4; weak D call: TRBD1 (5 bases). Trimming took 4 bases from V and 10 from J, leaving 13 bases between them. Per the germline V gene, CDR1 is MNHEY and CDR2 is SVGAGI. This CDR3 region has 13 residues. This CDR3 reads CASSSGGTGKLFF. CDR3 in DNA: TGTGCCAGCAGTTCCGGGGGAACCGGAAAACTGTTTTTT.

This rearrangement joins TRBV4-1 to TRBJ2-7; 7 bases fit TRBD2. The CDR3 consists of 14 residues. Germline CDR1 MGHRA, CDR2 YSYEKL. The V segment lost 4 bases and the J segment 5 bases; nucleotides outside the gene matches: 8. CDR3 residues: CASSPRDGGNEQYF. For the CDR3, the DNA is TGCGCCAGCAGCCCCCGGGACGGGGGGAACGAGCAGTACTTC.

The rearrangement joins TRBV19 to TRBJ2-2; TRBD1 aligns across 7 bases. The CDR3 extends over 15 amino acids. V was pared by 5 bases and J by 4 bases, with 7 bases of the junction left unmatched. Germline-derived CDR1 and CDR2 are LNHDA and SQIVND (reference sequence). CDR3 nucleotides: TGTGCCAGTAGTGGAGAGGGGGCGGTCACCGGGGAGCTGTTTTTT. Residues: CASSGEGAVTGELFF. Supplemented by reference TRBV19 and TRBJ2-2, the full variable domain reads DGGITQSPKYLFRKEGQNVTLSCEQNLNHDAMYWYRQDPGQGLRLIYYSQIVNDFQKGDIAEGYSVSREKKESFPLTVTSAQKNPTAFYLCASSGEGAVTGELFFGEGSRLTVL.

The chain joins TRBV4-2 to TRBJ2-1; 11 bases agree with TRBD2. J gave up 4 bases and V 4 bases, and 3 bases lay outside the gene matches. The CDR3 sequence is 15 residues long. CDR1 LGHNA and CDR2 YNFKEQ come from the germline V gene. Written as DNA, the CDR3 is TGTGCCAGCAGCCCACTAGCGGGAGTTTACAATGAGCAGTTCTTC. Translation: CASSPLAGVYNEQFF.

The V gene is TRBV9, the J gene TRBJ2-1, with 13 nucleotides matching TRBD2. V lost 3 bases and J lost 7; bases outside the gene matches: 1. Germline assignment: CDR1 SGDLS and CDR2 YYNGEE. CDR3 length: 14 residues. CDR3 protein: CASSEGLAGNEQFF. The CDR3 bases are TGTGCCAGCAGCGAGGGACTAGCGGGGAATGAGCAGTTCTTC.

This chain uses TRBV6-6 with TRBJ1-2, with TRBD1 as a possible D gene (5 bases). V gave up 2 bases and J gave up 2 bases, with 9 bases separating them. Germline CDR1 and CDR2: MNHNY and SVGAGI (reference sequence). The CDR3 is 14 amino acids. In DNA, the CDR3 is TGTGCCAGCAGTTACGAGGGGTTAAACTATGGCTACACCTTC. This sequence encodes CASSYEGLNYGYTF.

As DNA, the CDR3 is TGTGCCAGCAGCAAGGGACAGCCTAGCACAGATACGCAGTATTTT. Translating it yields CASSKGQPSTDTQYF. The chain couples TRBV7-9 to TRBJ2-3, with 7 positions matching TRBD1. This CDR3 spans 15 amino acids. Trimming removed 5 bases from V and 0 bases from J; junction bases left unmatched: 5. Germline assignment: CDR1 SEHNR and CDR2 FQNEAQ (reference sequence). Variable domain in full (rest from reference TRBV7-9 and TRBJ2-3): DTGVSQNPRHKITKRGQNVTFRCDPISEHNRLYWYRQTLGQGPEFLTYFQNEAQLEKSRLLSDRFSAERPKGSFSTLEIQRTEQGDSAMYLCASSKGQPSTDTQYFGPGTRLTVL.

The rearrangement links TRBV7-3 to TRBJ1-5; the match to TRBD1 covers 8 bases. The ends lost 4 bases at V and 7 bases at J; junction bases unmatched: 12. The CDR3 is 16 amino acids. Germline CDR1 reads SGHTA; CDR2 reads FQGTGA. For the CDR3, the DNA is TGTGCCAGCAGCTCCCGGCCAGGGGGCGCAAGGCAGCCCCAGCATTTT. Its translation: CASSSRPGGARQPQHF.

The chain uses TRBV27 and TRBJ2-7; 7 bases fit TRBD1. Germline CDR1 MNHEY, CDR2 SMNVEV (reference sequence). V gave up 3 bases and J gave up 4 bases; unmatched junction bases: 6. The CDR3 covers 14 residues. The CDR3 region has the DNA TGTGCCAGCAGTTTGGGACAGATACCTTACGAGCAGTACTTC. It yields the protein CASSLGQIPYEQYF.

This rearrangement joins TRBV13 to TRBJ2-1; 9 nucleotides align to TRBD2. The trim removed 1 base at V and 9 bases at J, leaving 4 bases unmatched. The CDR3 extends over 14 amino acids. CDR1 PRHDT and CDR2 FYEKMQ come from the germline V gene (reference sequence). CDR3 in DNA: TGTGCCAGCAGCTTAGTGGCGCGGGAGGGTGAGCAGTTCTTC. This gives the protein CASSLVAREGEQFF. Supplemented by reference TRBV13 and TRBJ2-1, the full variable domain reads AAGVIQSPRHLIKEKRETATLKCYPIPRHDTVYWYQQGPGQDPQFLISFYEKMQSDKGSIPDRFSAQQFSDYHSELNMSSLELGDSALYFCASSLVAREGEQFFGPGTRLTVL.

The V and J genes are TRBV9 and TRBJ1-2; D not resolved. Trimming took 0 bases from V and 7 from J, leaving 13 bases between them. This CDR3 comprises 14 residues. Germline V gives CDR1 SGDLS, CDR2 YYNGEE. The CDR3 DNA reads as TGTGCCAGCAGCGTAGAGTCGCCACCGGGTGGCTACACCTTC. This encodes CASSVESPPGGYTF. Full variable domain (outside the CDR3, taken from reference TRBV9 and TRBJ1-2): DSGVTQTPKHLITATGQRVTLRCSPRSGDLSVYWYQQSLDQGLQFLIQYYNGEERAKGNILERFSAQQFPDLHSELNLSSLELGDSALYFCASSVESPPGGYTFGSGTRLTVV.

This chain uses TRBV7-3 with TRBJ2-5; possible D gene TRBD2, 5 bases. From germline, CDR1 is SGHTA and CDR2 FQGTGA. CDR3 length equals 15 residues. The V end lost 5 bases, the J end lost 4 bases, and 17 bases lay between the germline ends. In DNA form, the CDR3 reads TGTGCCAGCAGCCCCAATGCGGGCGGCACAGAGACCCAGTACTTC. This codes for CASSPNAGGTETQYF.

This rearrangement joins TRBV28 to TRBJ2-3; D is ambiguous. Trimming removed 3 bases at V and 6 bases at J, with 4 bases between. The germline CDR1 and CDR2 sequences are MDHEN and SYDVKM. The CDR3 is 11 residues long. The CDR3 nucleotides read TGTGCCAGCAGTTTTCTGGATACGCAGTATTTT. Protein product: CASSFLDTQYF.

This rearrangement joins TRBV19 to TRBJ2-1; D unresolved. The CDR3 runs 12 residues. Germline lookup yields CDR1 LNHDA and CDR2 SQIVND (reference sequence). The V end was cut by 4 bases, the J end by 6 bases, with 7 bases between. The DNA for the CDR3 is TGTGCCAGTAGTAATGGTGGCAATGAGCAGTTCTTC. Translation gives CASSNGGNEQFF.

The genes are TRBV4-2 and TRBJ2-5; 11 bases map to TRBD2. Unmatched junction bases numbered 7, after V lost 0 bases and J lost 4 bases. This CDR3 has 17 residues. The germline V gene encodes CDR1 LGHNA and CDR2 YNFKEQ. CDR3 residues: CASSQDRAGLAGETQYF. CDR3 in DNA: TGTGCCAGCAGCCAAGATCGAGCAGGACTAGCGGGAGAGACCCAGTACTTC.

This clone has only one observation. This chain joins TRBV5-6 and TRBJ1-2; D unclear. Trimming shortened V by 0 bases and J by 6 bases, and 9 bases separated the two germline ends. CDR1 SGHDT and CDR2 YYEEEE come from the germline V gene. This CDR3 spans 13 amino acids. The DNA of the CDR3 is TGTGCCAGCAGCTTGGAGGTCTCCCATGGCTACACCTTC. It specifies CASSLEVSHGYTF.

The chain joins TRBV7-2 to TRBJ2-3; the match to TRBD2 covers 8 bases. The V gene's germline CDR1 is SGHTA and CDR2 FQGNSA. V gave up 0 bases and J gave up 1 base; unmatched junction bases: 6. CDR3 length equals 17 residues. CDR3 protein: CASSLATREARTDTQYF. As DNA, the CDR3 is TGTGCCAGCAGCTTAGCGACGCGGGAGGCCCGCACAGATACGCAGTATTTT.

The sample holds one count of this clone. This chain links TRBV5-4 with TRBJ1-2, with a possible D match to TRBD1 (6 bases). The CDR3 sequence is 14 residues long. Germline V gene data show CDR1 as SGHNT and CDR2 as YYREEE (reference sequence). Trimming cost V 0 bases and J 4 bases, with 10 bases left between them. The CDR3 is CASSLEGQLYGYTF. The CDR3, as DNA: TGTGCCAGCAGCTTGGAGGGACAACTCTATGGCTACACCTTC.

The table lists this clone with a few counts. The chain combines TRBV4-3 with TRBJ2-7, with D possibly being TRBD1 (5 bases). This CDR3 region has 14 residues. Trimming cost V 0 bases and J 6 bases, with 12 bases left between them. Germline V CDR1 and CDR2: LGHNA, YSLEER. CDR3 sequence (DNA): TGCGCCAGCAGCCAAGACAGGGTAAGGGGCGAGCAGTACTTC. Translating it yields CASSQDRVRGEQYF.

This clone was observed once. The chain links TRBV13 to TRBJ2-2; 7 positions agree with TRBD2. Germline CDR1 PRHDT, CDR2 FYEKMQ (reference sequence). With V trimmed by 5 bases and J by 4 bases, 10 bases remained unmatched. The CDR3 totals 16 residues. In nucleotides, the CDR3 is TGTGCCAGCAGCCCTGGTCTAGCGGAGCCCACCGGGGAGCTGTTTTTT. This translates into CASSPGLAEPTGELFF.

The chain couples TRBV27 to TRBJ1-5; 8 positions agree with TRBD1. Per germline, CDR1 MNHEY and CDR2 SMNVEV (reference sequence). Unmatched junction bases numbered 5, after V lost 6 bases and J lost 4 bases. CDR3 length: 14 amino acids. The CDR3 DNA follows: TGTGCCAGCAGCCCAGACAGGGGAAATCAGCCCCAGCATTTT. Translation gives CASSPDRGNQPQHF.

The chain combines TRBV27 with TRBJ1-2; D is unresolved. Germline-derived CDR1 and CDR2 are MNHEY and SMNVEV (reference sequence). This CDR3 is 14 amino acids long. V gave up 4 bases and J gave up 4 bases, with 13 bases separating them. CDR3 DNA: TGTGCCAGCAGTTCGCGAGCGGGGTTCTATGGCTACACCTTC. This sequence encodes CASSSRAGFYGYTF.

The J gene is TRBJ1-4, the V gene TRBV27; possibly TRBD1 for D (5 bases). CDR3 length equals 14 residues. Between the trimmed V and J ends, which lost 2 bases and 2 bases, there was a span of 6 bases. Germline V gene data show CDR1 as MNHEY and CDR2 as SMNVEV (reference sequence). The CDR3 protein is CASSLRGTNEKLFF. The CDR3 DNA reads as TGTGCCAGCAGTTTACGGGGCACTAATGAAAAACTGTTTTTT.

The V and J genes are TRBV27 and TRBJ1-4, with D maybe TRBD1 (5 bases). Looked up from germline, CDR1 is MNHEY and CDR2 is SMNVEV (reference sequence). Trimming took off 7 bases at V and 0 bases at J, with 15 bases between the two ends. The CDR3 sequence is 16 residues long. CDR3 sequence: CASTRTPGTTNEKLFF. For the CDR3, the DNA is TGTGCCAGCACGAGGACCCCAGGGACAACTAATGAAAAACTGTTTTTT.

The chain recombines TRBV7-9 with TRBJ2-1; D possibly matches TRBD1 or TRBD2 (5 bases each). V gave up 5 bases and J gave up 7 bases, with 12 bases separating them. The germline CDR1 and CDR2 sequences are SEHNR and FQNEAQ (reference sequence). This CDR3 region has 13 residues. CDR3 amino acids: CASSPPRENEQFF. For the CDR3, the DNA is TGTGCCAGCAGCCCCCCCAGGGAGAATGAGCAGTTCTTC.

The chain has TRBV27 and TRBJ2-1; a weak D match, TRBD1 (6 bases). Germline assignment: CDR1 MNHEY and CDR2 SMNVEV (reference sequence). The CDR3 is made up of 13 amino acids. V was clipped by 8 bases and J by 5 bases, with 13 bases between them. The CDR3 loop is CASLQGSHNEQFF. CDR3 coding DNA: TGTGCCAGCTTACAGGGTTCCCACAATGAGCAGTTCTTC.

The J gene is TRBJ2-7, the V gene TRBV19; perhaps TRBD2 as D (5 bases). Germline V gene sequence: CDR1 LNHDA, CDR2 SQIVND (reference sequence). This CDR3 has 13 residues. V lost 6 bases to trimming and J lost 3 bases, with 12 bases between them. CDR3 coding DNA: TGTGCCAGTAGCCTCTCGGGGAGCTACGAGCAGTACTTC. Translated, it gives CASSLSGSYEQYF.

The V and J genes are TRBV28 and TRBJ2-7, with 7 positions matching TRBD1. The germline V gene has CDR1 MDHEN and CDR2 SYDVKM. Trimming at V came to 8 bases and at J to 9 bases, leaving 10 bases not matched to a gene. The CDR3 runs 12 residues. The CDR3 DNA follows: TGTGCCAGCGCGTCGACAGGGAAAGGGCAGTACTTC. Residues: CASASTGKGQYF.

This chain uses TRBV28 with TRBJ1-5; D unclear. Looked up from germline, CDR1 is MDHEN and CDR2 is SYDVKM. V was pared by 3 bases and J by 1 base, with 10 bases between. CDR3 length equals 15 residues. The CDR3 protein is CASSFFGVSNQPQHF. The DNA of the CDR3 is TGTGCCAGCAGTTTCTTTGGTGTAAGCAATCAGCCCCAGCATTTT.